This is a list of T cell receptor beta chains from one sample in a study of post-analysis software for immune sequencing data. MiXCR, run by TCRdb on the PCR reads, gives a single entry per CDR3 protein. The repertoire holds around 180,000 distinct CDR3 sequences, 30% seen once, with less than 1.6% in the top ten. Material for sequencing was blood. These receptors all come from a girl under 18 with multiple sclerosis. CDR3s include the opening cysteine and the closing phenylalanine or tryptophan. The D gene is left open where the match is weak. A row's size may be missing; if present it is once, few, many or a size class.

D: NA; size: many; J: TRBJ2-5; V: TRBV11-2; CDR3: CASSLLGIQETQYF; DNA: TGTGCCAGCAGCTTACTCGGGATCCAAGAGACCCAGTACTTC
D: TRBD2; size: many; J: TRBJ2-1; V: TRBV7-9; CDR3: CASSPSGGGGYNEQFF; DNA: TGTGCCAGCAGCCCATCGGGCGGGGGGGGATACAATGAGCAGTTCTTC
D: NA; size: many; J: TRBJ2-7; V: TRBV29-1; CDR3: CSVLGRGSPYEQYF; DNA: TGCAGCGTTCTCGGCAGGGGCTCTCCCTACGAGCAGTACTTC
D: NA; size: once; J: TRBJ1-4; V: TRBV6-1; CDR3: CASSEARGHNEKRFF; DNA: TGTGCCAGCAGTGAAGCACGCGGACACAATGAAAAACGGTTTTTT
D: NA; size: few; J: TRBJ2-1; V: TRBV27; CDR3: CASSFEGILKFF; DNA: TGTGCCAGCAGTTTTGAGGGCATCCTGAAGTTCTTC
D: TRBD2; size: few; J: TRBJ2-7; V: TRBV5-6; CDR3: CASSFRPSGRYYEQYF; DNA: TGTGCCAGCAGCTTCCGACCTAGCGGGAGGTACTACGAGCAGTACTTC
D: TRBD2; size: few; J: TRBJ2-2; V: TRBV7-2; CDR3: CASSLVGLAGNTGELFF; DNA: TGTGCCAGCAGCTTAGTGGGGCTAGCGGGAAACACCGGGGAGCTGTTTTTT
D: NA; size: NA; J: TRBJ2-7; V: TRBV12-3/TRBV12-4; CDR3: CASSLERAFEQYF; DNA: TGTGCCAGCAGTTTGGAGAGAGCCTTCGAGCAGTACTTC
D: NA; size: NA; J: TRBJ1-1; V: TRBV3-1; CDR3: CASSQRRGGMGTEAFF; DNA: TGTGCCAGCAGCCAACGTCGTGGGGGTATGGGCACTGAAGCTTTCTTT
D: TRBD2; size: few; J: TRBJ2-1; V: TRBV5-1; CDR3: CASSLASGLYNEQFF; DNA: TGCGCCAGCAGCCTCGCTAGCGGGCTCTACAATGAGCAGTTCTTC
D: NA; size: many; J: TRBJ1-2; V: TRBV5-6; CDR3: CASSLGRINYGYTF; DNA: TGTGCCAGCAGCTTGGGTCGAATTAACTATGGCTACACCTTC
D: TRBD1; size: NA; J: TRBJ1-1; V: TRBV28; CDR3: CASHGQGSTEAFF; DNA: TGTGCCAGCCACGGACAGGGGTCGACTGAAGCTTTCTTT
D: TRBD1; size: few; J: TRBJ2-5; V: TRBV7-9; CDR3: CASEGAVGGQETQYF; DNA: TGTGCCAGTGAGGGGGCGGTTGGAGGTCAAGAGACCCAGTACTTC
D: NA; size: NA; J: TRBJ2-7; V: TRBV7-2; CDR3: CASNLLGDEQYF; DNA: TGTGCCAGCAACCTATTAGGCGACGAGCAGTACTTC
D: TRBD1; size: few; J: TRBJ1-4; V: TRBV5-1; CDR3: CASSLDSGGPEEKLFF; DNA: TGCGCCAGCAGCTTGGATTCAGGGGGTCCCGAGGAAAAACTGTTTTTT
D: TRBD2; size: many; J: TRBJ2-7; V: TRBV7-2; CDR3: CASNQREGYEQYF; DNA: TGTGCCAGCAACCAGCGGGAGGGTTACGAGCAGTACTTC
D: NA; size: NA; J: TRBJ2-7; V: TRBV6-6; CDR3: CASSTPSRGSGEQYF; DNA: TGTGCCAGCAGTACCCCCTCGAGGGGTTCAGGGGAGCAGTACTTC
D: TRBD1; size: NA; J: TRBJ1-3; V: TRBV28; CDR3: CASSIAGGGDGNTIYF; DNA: TGTGCCAGCAGTATCGCAGGGGGCGGGGATGGAAACACCATATATTTT
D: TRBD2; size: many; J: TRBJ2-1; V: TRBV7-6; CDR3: CASSLFLAGASSYNEQFF; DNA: TGTGCCAGCAGCTTATTCCTAGCGGGGGCGAGCTCCTACAATGAGCAGTTCTTC
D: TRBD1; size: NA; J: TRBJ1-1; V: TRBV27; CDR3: CASRQGGEAFF; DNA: TGTGCCAGTAGACAGGGAGGTGAAGCTTTCTTT
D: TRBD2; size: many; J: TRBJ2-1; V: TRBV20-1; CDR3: CSARETTSGNEQFF; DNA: TGCAGTGCTAGAGAAACGACTAGCGGCAATGAGCAGTTCTTC
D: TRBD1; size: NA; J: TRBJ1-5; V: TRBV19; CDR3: CASTSGTGAYQPQHF; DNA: TGTGCCAGTACCTCCGGGACAGGGGCCTATCAGCCCCAGCATTTT
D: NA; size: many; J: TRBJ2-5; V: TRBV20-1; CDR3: CSARDSRRGPETQYF; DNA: TGCAGTGCTAGAGATTCTAGGAGGGGGCCAGAGACCCAGTACTTC
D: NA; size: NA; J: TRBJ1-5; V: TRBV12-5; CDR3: CASGFLADLYSNQSQHF; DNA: TGTGCTAGTGGTTTTTTGGCGGACCTCTATAGCAATCAGTCCCAGCATTTT
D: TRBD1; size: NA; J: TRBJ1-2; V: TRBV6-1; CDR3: CASSRVGGRGPISYGHTF; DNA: TGTGCCAGCAGTCGTGTCGGGGGCAGGGGGCCAATCTCATATGGCCACACCTTC
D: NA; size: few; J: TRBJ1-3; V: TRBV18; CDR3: CASSLRTVDSGNTIYF; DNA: TGTGCCAGCTCATTAAGGACCGTCGACTCTGGAAACACCATATATTTT
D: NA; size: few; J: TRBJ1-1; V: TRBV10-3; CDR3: CAIRTGPTEAFF; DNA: TGTGCCATCCGAACAGGGCCCACTGAAGCTTTCTTT
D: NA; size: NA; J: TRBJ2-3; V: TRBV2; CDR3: CASSRDGELGDTQYF; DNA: TGTGCCAGCAGTCGGGACGGGGAATTGGGTGATACGCAGTATTTT
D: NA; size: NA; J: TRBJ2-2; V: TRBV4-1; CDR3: CASSPGATGELFF; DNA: TGCGCCAGCAGCCCAGGGGCAACCGGGGAGCTGTTTTTT
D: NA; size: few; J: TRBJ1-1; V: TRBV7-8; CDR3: CASSLTTGRGRAEAFF; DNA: TGTGCCAGCAGCTTAACAACAGGGCGGGGAAGGGCTGAAGCTTTCTTT
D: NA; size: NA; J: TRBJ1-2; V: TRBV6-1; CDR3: CASTNQPTQGGYTF; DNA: TGTGCCAGCACCAACCAGCCGACCCAGGGTGGCTACACCTTC
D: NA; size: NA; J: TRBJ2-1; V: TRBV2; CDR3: CASSQRGGSDNEQFF; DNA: TGTGCCAGCAGCCAAAGGGGGGGTTCGGACAATGAGCAGTTCTTC
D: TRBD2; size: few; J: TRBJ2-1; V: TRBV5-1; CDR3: CASSLLASGNNEQFF; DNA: TGCGCCAGCAGCTTGTTGGCTAGCGGGAACAATGAGCAGTTCTTC
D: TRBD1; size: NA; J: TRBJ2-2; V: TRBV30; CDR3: CAFGQGHTGELFF; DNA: TGTGCCTTTGGACAGGGGCACACCGGGGAGCTGTTTTTT
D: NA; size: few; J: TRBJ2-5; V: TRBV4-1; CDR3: CASSQDWGAGVKETQYF; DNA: TGCGCCAGCAGCCAAGATTGGGGCGCAGGGGTTAAAGAGACCCAGTACTTC
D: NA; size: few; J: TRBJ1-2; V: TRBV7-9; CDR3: CASVSDPGRFYGYTF; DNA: TGTGCCAGCGTATCCGACCCCGGCAGATTCTATGGCTACACCTTC
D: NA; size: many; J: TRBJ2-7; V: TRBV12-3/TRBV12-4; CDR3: CASSPDYEQYF; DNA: TGTGCCAGCAGTCCCGATTACGAGCAGTACTTC
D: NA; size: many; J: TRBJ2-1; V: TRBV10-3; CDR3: CAISEDQEGVAGNEQFF; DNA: TGTGCCATCAGTGAGGATCAGGAGGGGGTGGCGGGCAATGAGCAGTTCTTC
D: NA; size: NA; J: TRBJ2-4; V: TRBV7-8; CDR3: CASSISSDIQYF; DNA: TGTGCCAGCAGCATAAGCAGCGACATTCAGTACTTC
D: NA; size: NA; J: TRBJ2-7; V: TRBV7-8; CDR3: CASSYTQGVYEQYF; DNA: TGTGCCAGCAGCTACACACAGGGAGTCTACGAGCAGTACTTC
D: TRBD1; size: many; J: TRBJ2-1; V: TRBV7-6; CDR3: CASSLDGTGGLNEQFF; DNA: TGTGCCAGCAGCTTAGACGGGACAGGGGGACTCAATGAGCAGTTCTTC
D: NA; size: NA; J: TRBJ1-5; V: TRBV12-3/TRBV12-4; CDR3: CASCQTASNQLQHF; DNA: TGTGCAAGTTGCCAGACAGCGAGCAATCAGCTCCAGCATTTT
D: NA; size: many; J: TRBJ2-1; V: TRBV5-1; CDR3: CASSLAGQLSNEQFF; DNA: TGCGCCAGCAGCTTGGCAGGTCAGCTTAGCAATGAGCAGTTCTTC
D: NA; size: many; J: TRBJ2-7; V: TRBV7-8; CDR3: CASSLVARADEQYF; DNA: TGTGCCAGCAGCTTAGTGGCCAGAGCGGACGAGCAGTACTTC
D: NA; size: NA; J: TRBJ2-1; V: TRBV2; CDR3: CASRGLDNEQFF; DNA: TGTGCCAGCAGGGGACTTGACAATGAGCAGTTCTTC
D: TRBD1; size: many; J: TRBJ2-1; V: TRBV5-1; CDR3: CASSLVGTENEQFF; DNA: TGCGCCAGCAGCTTGGTTGGGACAGAAAATGAGCAGTTCTTC
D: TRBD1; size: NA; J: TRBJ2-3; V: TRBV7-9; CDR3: CASRAPGQAVADTQYF; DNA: TGTGCCAGCAGAGCACCGGGACAGGCTGTTGCAGATACGCAGTATTTT
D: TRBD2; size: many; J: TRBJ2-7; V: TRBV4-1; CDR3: CASSQPGLEARGREQYF; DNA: TGCGCCAGCAGCCAACCGGGACTAGAGGCGAGGGGACGGGAGCAGTACTTC
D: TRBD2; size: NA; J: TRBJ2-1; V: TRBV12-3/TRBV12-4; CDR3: CASSRLAGGFYNEQFF; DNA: TGTGCCAGCAGTCGACTGGCGGGAGGTTTCTACAATGAGCAGTTCTTC
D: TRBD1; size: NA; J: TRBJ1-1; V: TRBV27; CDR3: CASSSKPPGQGFYATEAFF; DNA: TGTGCCAGCAGTTCTAAACCTCCGGGACAGGGCTTTTACGCCACTGAAGCTTTCTTT
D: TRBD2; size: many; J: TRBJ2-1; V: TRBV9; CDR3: CASSEGTSGSNEQFF; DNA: TGTGCCAGCAGCGAAGGGACTAGCGGGAGCAATGAGCAGTTCTTC
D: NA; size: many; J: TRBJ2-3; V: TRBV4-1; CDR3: CASSEEGSNRESGTQYF; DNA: TGCGCCAGCAGCGAAGAAGGCTCGAACCGGGAGTCAGGGACGCAGTATTTT